These 27 T cell receptor beta chains came from one sample sequenced in a study of lymphopenia after photon versus proton radiotherapy. The method was immunoSEQ multiplex PCR; TCRdb's version includes in-frame clones alone and lacks a portion of them. The sample comprises 53,000 or so clones, around four fifths of which are singletons, and less than 35% rests with the top ten. Sequenced material: peripheral blood, taken from a patient treated with photon-based radiotherapy. These receptors originate from a man aged 50 or older with gastric cancer.

This clone showed up just once. V gene TRBV25-1 combines with J gene TRBJ2-5; 8 positions agree with TRBD2. With V trimmed by 1 base and J by 8 bases, 9 bases remained unmatched. Germline lookup yields CDR1 MGHDK and CDR2 SYGVNS. The CDR3 sequence is 15 residues long. CDR3 nucleotides: TGTGCCAGCAGTGAATTCGGGGCGGGAGGCGATACCCAGTACTTC. Translated, it gives CASSEFGAGGDTQYF.

The genes are TRBV6-1 and TRBJ2-7; D may be TRBD1 (6 bases). CDR3 length: 15 amino acids. From germline, CDR1 is MNHNS and CDR2 SASEGT. V was clipped by 5 bases and J by 2 bases, with 16 bases between them. CDR3 DNA sequence: TGTGCCAGCAGTCCCACAACAGGGTCTGCCTACGAGCAGTACTTC. This sequence encodes CASSPTTGSAYEQYF.

J is TRBJ2-5 and V is TRBV11-2; 10 bases align to TRBD2. Germline V gene data show CDR1 as SGHAT and CDR2 as FQNNGV. This CDR3 is 16 amino acids long. J was trimmed by 7 bases and V by 4 bases; bases with no gene match: 12. DNA of the CDR3: TGTGCCAGCAGCTCCCAAGCGGGAGGGCCTGGAGGGACCCAGTACTTC. This gives the protein CASSSQAGGPGGTQYF.

The chain has TRBV21-1 and TRBJ2-3; TRBD2 reflects the table's D call only, with no check against the DNA. TRBV21-1 is shown as a pseudogene. CDR3 length: 17 amino acids. In DNA form, the CDR3 reads TGTGCCAGCAGCCCCCCGACGCTAGCGGGAGGCACAGATACGCAGTATTTT. Protein: CASSPPTLAGGTDTQYF.

This chain uses TRBV30 with TRBJ1-1, with 7 bases fitting TRBD1. The V segment lost 4 bases and the J segment 2 bases; nucleotides outside the gene matches: 10. This CDR3 region has 15 residues. Looked up from germline, CDR1 is GTSNPN and CDR2 is SVGIG (reference sequence). The CDR3 DNA reads as TGTGCCTGGATGCATCCGACAGGGTTCAACACTGAAGCTTTCTTT. Encoded protein: CAWMHPTGFNTEAFF. Full variable domain (outside the CDR3, taken from reference TRBV30 and TRBJ1-1): SQTIHQWPATLVQPVGSPLSLECTVEGTSNPNLYWYRQAAGRGLQLLFYSVGIGQISSEVPQNLSASRPQDRQFILSSKKLLLSDSGFYLCAWMHPTGFNTEAFFGQGTRLTVV.

The chain carries TRBV19 and TRBJ2-3, with D maybe TRBD1 (6 bases). Trimming took 6 bases from V and 4 from J, leaving 14 bases between them. CDR3 length equals 14 residues. Germline V lookup: CDR1 LNHDA, CDR2 SQIVND (reference sequence). The CDR3 DNA sequence: TGTGCCAGTAGACCGTTTGGGGGCGCAGATACGCAGTATTTT. Translating it yields CASRPFGGADTQYF.

This chain uses TRBV7-2 with TRBJ2-7, with 12 bases fitting TRBD2. The CDR3 runs to 14 residues. In germline, CDR1 is SGHTA, CDR2 FQGNSA. Trimming took 4 bases from V and 7 from J; bases not matched to a gene: 5. In DNA, the CDR3 is TGTGCCAGCAGCTATACTAGCGGGAGGTGGGAGCAGTACTTC. Encoded protein: CASSYTSGRWEQYF. The variable domain in full, completed from reference TRBV7-2 and TRBJ2-7, reads GAGVSQSPSNKVTEKGKDVELRCDPISGHTALYWYRQSLGQGLEFLIYFQGNSAPDKSGLPSDRFSAERTGGSVSTLTIQRTQQEDSAVYLCASSYTSGRWEQYFGPGTRLTVT.

The CDR3 loop reads CAISYRDTIYF. The CDR3 DNA reads TGTGCCATCAGTTACAGGGACACCATATATTTT. The gene calls are TRBV10-3 and TRBJ1-3; D is perhaps TRBD1 (6 bases). From germline, CDR1 is ENHRY and CDR2 SYGVKD. The CDR3 has 11 amino acids. Trimming cost V 5 bases and J 8 bases, with 7 bases left between them.

V is TRBV10-2 and J is TRBJ1-1; D gene uncertain. V was trimmed by 6 bases and J by 8 bases, leaving 19 bases between them. This CDR3 has 14 amino acids. The germline gives CDR1 WSHSY, CDR2 SAAADI. The CDR3 sequence is CASRDPGGISEAFF. CDR3 in DNA: TGCGCCAGCAGAGACCCCGGTGGCATCTCCGAAGCTTTCTTT.

The chain has TRBV4-2 and TRBJ1-1, with D tentatively TRBD1 (5 bases). The CDR3 runs to 15 residues. V gave up 1 base and J gave up 1 base, with 10 bases separating them. In germline, CDR1 is LGHNA, CDR2 YNFKEQ. CDR3 sequence reads: CASSQVGDANTEAFF. The DNA for the CDR3 is TGTGCCAGCAGCCAAGTGGGGGACGCGAACACTGAAGCTTTCTTT.

The CDR3 sequence is CASSPGGRSISYEQYF. The CDR3 DNA is TGCGCCAGCAGCCCGGGCGGGAGGAGTATATCCTACGAGCAGTACTTC. This chain uses TRBV4-1 with TRBJ2-7; TRBD2 matches 8 bases. CDR1 is MGHRA, CDR2 YSYEKL, per germline. This CDR3 spans 16 amino acids. V trimming: 4 bases; J trimming: 1 base; junction bases outside the gene matches: 9.

J is TRBJ2-5 and V is TRBV6-1, with 10 bases aligning to TRBD2. CDR1 is MNHNS, CDR2 SASEGT, per germline. This CDR3 has 13 residues. V was pared by 10 bases and J by 5 bases, with 7 bases of the junction left unmatched. The CDR3 sequence: CAKSSGSVETQYF. The CDR3 DNA reads TGTGCCAAGTCTAGCGGGAGCGTGGAGACCCAGTACTTC.

The chain joins TRBV2 to TRBJ1-5; TRBD1 matches 7 bases. After removal of 6 bases from V and 0 bases from J, the junction contained 5 bases not matched to a gene. The CDR3 is made up of 15 amino acids. CDR1 SNHLY and CDR2 FYNNEI come from the germline V gene. The CDR3 is CASRGQEYSNQPQHF. The CDR3 DNA reads as TGTGCCAGCAGAGGACAGGAGTATAGCAATCAGCCCCAGCATTTT.

The genes are TRBV7-3 and TRBJ2-5; 7 bases are a match to TRBD1. V gave up 4 bases and J gave up 5 bases; unmatched junction bases: 10. The CDR3 is 15 residues long. CDR1 SGHTA and CDR2 FQGTGA come from the germline V gene. Written as DNA, the CDR3 is TGTGCCAGCAGCTCCTCACAGGGGCCTTGGGAGACCCAGTACTTC. Residues: CASSSSQGPWETQYF.

Of note for this clone: Other nucleotide sequences from this sample produce the same CDR3. V usage is TRBV6-5 and J usage is TRBJ1-3, with unresolved D. V shed 0 bases and J shed 0 bases, with 0 bases lying between them. This CDR3 contains 13 residues. The V gene's germline CDR1 is MNHEY and CDR2 SVGAGI. In DNA form, the CDR3 reads TGTGCCAGCAGTTACTCCTCTGGAAACACCATATATTTT. Encoded protein: CASSYSSGNTIYF.

The gene calls are TRBV11-2 and TRBJ1-2; no clear D. Trimming pared 1 base from V and 4 bases from J, leaving 10 bases between. The CDR3 has 14 residues. Germline V gives CDR1 SGHAT, CDR2 FQNNGV. The CDR3 region has the DNA TGTGCCAGCAGCTTAGCGATGGCAGCCTATGGCTACACCTTC. It codes for CASSLAMAAYGYTF. Looking up the rest from reference TRBV11-2 and TRBJ1-2 gives the full variable domain: EAGVAQSPRYKIIEKRQSVAFWCNPISGHATLYWYQQILGQGPKLLIQFQNNGVVDDSQLPKDRFSAERLKGVDSTLKIQPAKLEDSAVYLCASSLAMAAYGYTFGSGTRLTVV.

The chain joins TRBV5-1 to TRBJ2-3; 7 bases map to TRBD2. Germline V gene lookup returns CDR1 SGHRS and CDR2 YFSETQ. The CDR3 loop spans 15 amino acids. V trimming: 4 bases; J trimming: 0 bases; junction bases outside the gene matches: 5. The CDR3 DNA follows: TGCGCCAGCAGCCGGGGGGTCCCTAGCACAGATACGCAGTATTTT. The encoded protein is CASSRGVPSTDTQYF.

V is TRBV7-9 and J is TRBJ2-7; 7 positions agree with TRBD2. Germline V lookup: CDR1 SEHNR, CDR2 FQNEAQ (reference sequence). The CDR3 consists of 17 residues. The ends lost 5 bases at V and 0 bases at J; junction bases unmatched: 13. The CDR3 DNA sequence: TGTGCCAGCAGCCCCCGGGCGAGCGGGGATAGCTCCTACGAGCAGTACTTC. Its protein product is CASSPRASGDSSYEQYF.

V usage is TRBV28 and J usage is TRBJ1-2, with 7 bases fitting TRBD1. CDR3 length equals 15 residues. The J segment lost 7 bases and the V segment lost 5 bases, leaving 13 bases of the junction unmatched. CDR1 is MDHEN, CDR2 SYDVKM, per germline. In nucleotides, the CDR3 is TGTGCCAGCAGTACCTCGAAGGGGGCCCGTAGTGGCTACACCTTC. Protein: CASSTSKGARSGYTF.

This chain uses TRBV18 with TRBJ2-2, with D perhaps assigned TRBD1 or TRBD2 (5 bases each). Looked up from germline, CDR1 is KGHSH and CDR2 is LQKENI. The CDR3 spans 14 residues. Trimming left V 2 bases short and J 5 bases short, with 9 bases between. The CDR3 sequence is CASSPSRETGELFF. DNA of the CDR3: TGTGCCAGCTCACCATCCAGGGAGACCGGGGAGCTGTTTTTT.

The genes are TRBV7-2 and TRBJ2-1; no definite D call. The CDR3 runs 12 residues. Germline V gene lookup returns CDR1 SGHTA and CDR2 FQGNSA. Trimming pared 2 bases from V and 7 bases from J, leaving 6 bases between. The CDR3 loop reads CASSLWANEQFF. For the CDR3, the DNA is TGTGCCAGCAGCTTATGGGCGAATGAGCAGTTCTTC.

This chain connects TRBV2 to TRBJ2-7; a possible D gene is TRBD1 (5 bases). CDR1 is SNHLY, CDR2 FYNNEI, per germline. The ends were cut back, 8 bases at V and 0 bases at J, with 17 bases in the middle. This CDR3 region has 15 residues. The CDR3 DNA reads as TGTGCCAGCCGTGTAGATAGGGGATTCTCCTACGAGCAGTACTTC. Protein: CASRVDRGFSYEQYF.

The chain couples TRBV6-5 to TRBJ2-1, with TRBD2 matching 7 bases. Germline V lookup: CDR1 MNHEY, CDR2 SVGAGI. The V and J ends lost 4 bases and 3 bases, in that order; junction bases with no gene match: 3. The CDR3 spans 14 residues. CDR3 residues: CASSFSGYYNEQFF. The DNA for the CDR3 is TGTGCCAGCAGTTTTAGCGGGTACTACAATGAGCAGTTCTTC.

The genes are TRBV5-4 and TRBJ2-5; 9 bases agree with TRBD2. CDR3 length: 20 residues. Germline V lookup: CDR1 SGHNT, CDR2 YYREEE (reference sequence). Trimming took 3 bases from V and 4 from J; bases not matched to a gene: 22. CDR3: CASSSGGWRASGASGETQYF. CDR3 nucleotides: TGTGCCAGCAGCTCTGGTGGCTGGAGGGCTAGCGGGGCCTCGGGAGAGACCCAGTACTTC. The full variable domain, in which reference TRBV5-4 and TRBJ2-5 provide the parts outside the CDR3, is ETGVTQSPTHLIKTRGQQVTLRCSSQSGHNTVSWYQQALGQGPQFIFQYYREEENGRGNFPPRFSGLQFPNYSSELNVNALELDDSALYLCASSSGGWRASGASGETQYFGPGTRLLVL.

The chain combines TRBV5-5 with TRBJ2-3, with D tentatively TRBD1 (5 bases). The CDR3 runs 17 residues. The germline V and J ends were trimmed by 0 bases and 2 bases, with 16 bases remaining between them. Germline CDR1 is SGHKS and CDR2 is YYEKEE (reference sequence). In DNA form, the CDR3 reads TGTGCCAGCAGCTTGGTAGCATATATGGGGCACACAGATACGCAGTATTTT. Its translation is CASSLVAYMGHTDTQYF.

This sequence joins TRBV6-5 and TRBJ2-7, with D perhaps TRBD1 (6 bases). Germline CDR1 is MNHEY and CDR2 is SVGAGI. The length of the CDR3 is 14 residues. V lost 0 bases to trimming and J lost 3 bases, with 9 bases between them. The CDR3 DNA is TGTGCCAGCAGTTACTCGGCAGGGGTCTACGAGCAGTACTTC. This codes for CASSYSAGVYEQYF.

This sequence joins TRBV6-5 and TRBJ2-6; D ambiguous. The V gene lost 2 bases and the J gene lost 2 bases, with 4 bases spanning the gap. This CDR3 has 14 amino acids. Germline V gene data show CDR1 as MNHEY and CDR2 as SVGAGI. DNA for the CDR3: TGTGCCAGCAGTTACAAACCTGGGGCCAACGTCCTGACTTTC. Its translation is CASSYKPGANVLTF.